This is a list of T cell receptor beta chains from one sample in a study of Ad26.COV2.S vaccination and SARS-CoV-2 variants. The assay was immunoSEQ multiplex PCR, and TCRdb's table has in-frame clones only and misses some. The sample records roughly 500,000 clones, roughly 85% being singletons. The specimen comprised peripheral blood, sampled in a trial of Ad26.COV2.S vaccine versus placebo. The receptors here all came from a person between 18 and 65 years old who received the Ad26.COV2.S COVID-19 vaccine or a placebo. Each CDR3 is given with its conserved first and last residue. A D gene is named only where the DNA matches it firmly. Rows may omit the clone size; those that give it use once, few, many or a size class.

clone size: -
V gene: TRBV5-1
D gene: -
J gene: TRBJ1-2
CDR3 protein: CASSLEGAYGYTF
CDR3 DNA: TGCGCCAGCAGCTTGGAAGGGGCCTATGGCTACACCTTC

clone size: -
V gene: TRBV30
D gene: -
J gene: TRBJ1-3
CDR3 protein: CAWSVRRAGNTIYF
CDR3 DNA: TGTGCCTGGAGTGTACGAAGGGCGGGAAACACCATATATTTT

clone size: -
V gene: TRBV18
D gene: -
J gene: TRBJ2-1
CDR3 protein: CASSPSGEQFF
CDR3 DNA: TGTGCCAGCTCACCGAGTGGGGAGCAGTTCTTC

clone size: -
V gene: TRBV11-2
D gene: -
J gene: TRBJ2-1
CDR3 protein: CASSLVKVEQFF
CDR3 DNA: TGTGCCAGCAGCTTAGTTAAAGTTGAGCAGTTCTTC

clone size: -
V gene: TRBV24-1
D gene: TRBD2
J gene: TRBJ2-2
CDR3 protein: CATSDPIAGGTGELFF
CDR3 DNA: TGTGCCACCAGTGACCCGATAGCGGGAGGAACCGGGGAGCTGTTTTTT

clone size: -
V gene: TRBV5-1
D gene: TRBD1
J gene: TRBJ1-4
CDR3 protein: CASSWRDRAHNEKLFF
CDR3 DNA: TGCGCCAGCAGCTGGAGGGACAGGGCCCATAATGAAAAACTGTTTTTT

clone size: -
V gene: TRBV30
D gene: TRBD1
J gene: TRBJ2-1
CDR3 protein: CAWSVGTGGNHEQFF
CDR3 DNA: TGTGCCTGGAGTGTAGGGACAGGGGGGAATCATGAGCAGTTCTTC

clone size: -
V gene: TRBV6-1
D gene: -
J gene: TRBJ2-1
CDR3 protein: CASSAQTSPWAYNEQFF
CDR3 DNA: TGTGCCAGCAGTGCTCAGACTTCCCCCTGGGCCTACAATGAGCAGTTCTTC

clone size: -
V gene: TRBV12-3/TRBV12-4
D gene: -
J gene: TRBJ1-1
CDR3 protein: CASSLNRVTEAFF
CDR3 DNA: TGTGCCAGCAGTTTGAACAGGGTCACTGAAGCTTTCTTT

clone size: -
V gene: TRBV3-1/TRBV3-2
D gene: TRBD2
J gene: TRBJ2-1
CDR3 protein: CASSQEYSGRAFGSYNEQFF
CDR3 DNA: TGTGCCAGCAGCCAAGAGTATAGCGGGAGGGCCTTCGGCTCCTACAATGAGCAGTTCTTC

clone size: -
V gene: TRBV2
D gene: TRBD1
J gene: TRBJ1-2
CDR3 protein: CASRWDRAPEGYTF
CDR3 DNA: TGTGCCAGCAGATGGGACAGGGCCCCAGAAGGCTACACCTTC

clone size: -
V gene: TRBV29-1
D gene: TRBD2
J gene: TRBJ2-3
CDR3 protein: CSVDVAGFDTQYF
CDR3 DNA: TGCAGCGTTGATGTAGCGGGGTTTGATACGCAGTATTTT

clone size: few
V gene: TRBV9
D gene: -
J gene: TRBJ1-5
CDR3 protein: CASSASPQANQPQHF
CDR3 DNA: TGTGCCAGCAGCGCGAGTCCCCAGGCGAATCAGCCCCAGCATTTT

clone size: -
V gene: TRBV2
D gene: TRBD2
J gene: TRBJ2-3
CDR3 protein: CARAASGRTDTQYF
CDR3 DNA: TGTGCCAGGGCGGCTAGCGGTCGCACAGATACGCAGTATTTT

clone size: -
V gene: TRBV9
D gene: -
J gene: TRBJ1-1
CDR3 protein: CASSVAVGYQYLNTEAFF
CDR3 DNA: TGTGCCAGCAGCGTAGCGGTAGGCTACCAGTATTTGAACACTGAAGCTTTCTTT

clone size: -
V gene: TRBV7-8
D gene: -
J gene: TRBJ1-2
CDR3 protein: CASSPDANPGLKGYTF
CDR3 DNA: TGTGCCAGCAGCCCAGACGCGAACCCGGGCCTCAAGGGCTACACCTTC

clone size: -
V gene: TRBV3-1/TRBV3-2
D gene: -
J gene: TRBJ1-1
CDR3 protein: CASSLQLGRRTNTEAFF
CDR3 DNA: TGTGCCAGCAGCCTCCAACTGGGACGTAGGACGAACACTGAAGCTTTCTTT

clone size: -
V gene: TRBV3-1/TRBV3-2
D gene: -
J gene: TRBJ2-7
CDR3 protein: CASSHPGEGVEQYF
CDR3 DNA: TGTGCCAGCAGCCACCCGGGGGAGGGGGTCGAGCAGTACTTC

clone size: -
V gene: TRBV5-4
D gene: -
J gene: TRBJ2-1
CDR3 protein: CASSLERAEQFF
CDR3 DNA: TGTGCCAGCAGCTTGGAGCGCGCTGAGCAGTTCTTC

clone size: -
V gene: TRBV6-6
D gene: -
J gene: TRBJ1-1
CDR3 protein: CASSYQRLNTEAFF
CDR3 DNA: TGTGCCAGCAGTTACCAGCGTCTGAACACTGAAGCTTTCTTT